This T cell receptor (beta chain) is from a study of early T cells in non-severe SARS-CoV-2 infection. Germline CDR1 is SGHTA and CDR2 is FQGNSA. The CDR3 consists of 14 residues. Trimming removed 5 bases from V and 5 bases from J; junction bases left unmatched: 6. TCRdb re-called the 5' RACE reads with MiXCR, one entry per CDR3 protein. The sample lists tens of thousands of distinct CDR3 sequences; over 9.5% were seen once. The sequenced sample was whole blood. The chain couples TRBV7-2 to TRBJ1-2; TRBD1 matches at 9 bases. The receptor was derived from an adult who was a healthcare worker with PCR-confirmed SARS-CoV-2 infection or an uninfected control (not recorded which). CDR3 sequence: CASSGTGGAYGYTF. CDR3 bases: TGTGCCAGCAGCGGAACAGGGGGCGCGTATGGCTACACCTTC. Drawing the rest from reference TRBV7-2 and TRBJ1-2, the complete variable domain is GAGVSQSPSNKVTEKGKDVELRCDPISGHTALYWYRQSLGQGLEFLIYFQGNSAPDKSGLPSDRFSAERTGGSVSTLTIQRTQQEDSAVYLCASSGTGGAYGYTFGSGTRLTVV.